This T cell receptor beta chain was sequenced during a study of immune cell composition in non-small cell lung cancer. Sequencing used immunoSEQ multiplex PCR; TCRdb keeps in-frame clones, though not all of them. The sample holds approximately 11,000 clones, roughly 60% seen once. DNA was extracted from unsorted cell suspensions stored frozen. This CDR3 region has 16 residues. CDR1 and CDR2 (germline): LNHDA, SQIVND (reference sequence). The V end lost 10 bases, the J end lost 2 bases, and 18 bases lay between the germline ends. The chain has TRBV19 and TRBJ2-6; D possibly corresponds to TRBD2 (6 bases). The sequence was obtained from a human donor with non-small cell lung cancer. The sample taken for sequencing was lung tumor tissue. The CDR3 loop reads CATSPGGAPGANVLTF. CDR3 nucleotide sequence: TGTGCCACCTCCCCGGGCGGGGCTCCTGGGGCCAACGTCCTGACTTTC.